The 29 T cell receptor beta chains presented below share a single source sample, sequenced in a study of patients and donors after allogeneic stem cell transplantation. TCRdb analysed the RT-PCR reads with MiXCR anew, one entry per CDR3 protein. Of about 96,000 distinct CDR3 sequences in the sample, approximately 49% were seen once. Sequences were obtained from blood, either unsorted or a sorted T cell fraction (not recorded which). These receptors came from a human donor who was either an allogeneic HSCT recipient or a stem cell or donor lymphocyte infusion donor (not recorded which). It is not recorded whose cells these are; they may come from a transplant donor.

The genes are TRBV15 and TRBJ2-5; no reliable D call. The CDR3 has 13 residues. Trimming cost V 4 bases and J 5 bases, with 11 bases left between them. Germline V CDR1 and CDR2: LNHNV, YYDKDF (reference sequence). The CDR3 coding sequence is TGTGCCACCAGCATGTACGGACGTGAGACCCAGTACTTC. Translation gives CATSMYGRETQYF.

The V call is TRBV24-1, the J call TRBJ2-2, with D maybe TRBD2 (5 bases). Trimming left V 11 bases short and J 1 base short, with 10 bases between. The CDR3 has 13 amino acids. Germline V gene data show CDR1 as KGHDR and CDR2 as SFDVKD. The CDR3 DNA reads as TGTGCCATCGGTCGGGAGAACACCGGGGAGCTGTTTTTT. The encoded protein is CAIGRENTGELFF.

The chain carries TRBV12-3 or TRBV12-4 and TRBJ2-5; perhaps TRBD2 as D (7 bases). The CDR3 is 14 residues long. Trimming left V 3 bases short and J 5 bases short, with 13 bases between. CDR3 bases: TGTGCCAGCAGTTTGATCGGGGGGCGGGAGACCCAGTACTTC. It is translated as CASSLIGGRETQYF.

V is TRBV20-1 and J is TRBJ1-5; D uncertain. The CDR3 loop spans 13 amino acids. Trimming removed 3 bases at V and 3 bases at J, with 9 bases between. Looked up from germline, CDR1 is DFQATT and CDR2 is SNEGSKA (reference sequence). CDR3 sequence reads: CSARDRINQPQHF. The CDR3 nucleotides are TGCAGTGCTAGGGACCGAATCAATCAGCCCCAGCATTTT.

This chain joins TRBV6-5 and TRBJ1-2; TRBD1 aligns across 9 bases. This CDR3 is built from 17 residues. Losses at the gene ends were 2 bases for V and 0 bases for J; bases not matched to a gene: 7. The germline gives CDR1 MNHEY, CDR2 SVGAGI. The CDR3 DNA sequence: TGTGCCAGCAGTTACACCTCCGGGACAGGGACTAACTATGGCTACACCTTC. This translates into CASSYTSGTGTNYGYTF.

V gene TRBV28 combines with J gene TRBJ1-2, with D maybe TRBD1 (5 bases). Trimming removed 5 bases at V and 8 bases at J, with 21 bases between. CDR1 MDHEN and CDR2 SYDVKM come from the germline V gene. The length of the CDR3 is 15 residues. CDR3 region: CASSPALGEGSGYTF. The CDR3 region has the DNA TGTGCCAGCAGTCCCGCCCTGGGGGAGGGTAGCGGCTACACCTTC.

This clonotype was detected a few times. This chain joins TRBV24-1 and TRBJ1-5, with D perhaps TRBD1 (6 bases). The CDR3 has 14 amino acids. Trimming left V 4 bases short and J 6 bases short, with 12 bases between. CDR1 and CDR2 from the germline V gene are KGHDR and SFDVKD. CDR3: CATSDTGFGQPQHF. Here the CDR3 DNA reads TGTGCCACCAGTGACACAGGGTTCGGTCAGCCCCAGCATTTT.

This clonotype came up a few times. The genes are TRBV4-3 and TRBJ1-1; D perhaps matches TRBD1 (6 bases). The germline V and J ends were trimmed by 0 bases and 1 base, with 9 bases remaining between them. CDR3 length: 15 residues. The V gene's germline CDR1 is LGHNA and CDR2 YSLEER. The CDR3 loop reads CASSQDLGQNTEAFF. In DNA, the CDR3 is TGCGCCAGCAGCCAAGATTTGGGACAGAACACTGAAGCTTTCTTT.

A few counts support this clonotype. The gene calls are TRBV27 and TRBJ1-1, with D hard to call. The CDR3 covers 14 residues. The V and J ends lost 1 base and 1 base respectively, with 7 bases between them. Germline assignment: CDR1 MNHEY and CDR2 SMNVEV (reference sequence). CDR3 sequence (DNA): TGTGCCAGCAGTTTATTGTCCGGGAACACTGAAGCTTTCTTT. It yields the protein CASSLLSGNTEAFF.

This chain uses TRBV28 with TRBJ2-7, with D maybe TRBD2 (6 bases). The CDR3 spans 13 residues. In germline, CDR1 is MDHEN, CDR2 SYDVKM. The ends were cut back, 8 bases at V and 6 bases at J, with 17 bases in the middle. CDR3 DNA: TGTGCCAGCTCCCGCGGGACTGTTCGCGAGCAGTACTTC. It yields the protein CASSRGTVREQYF.

V usage is TRBV12-3 or TRBV12-4 and J usage is TRBJ1-3; the D gene is possibly TRBD1 (5 bases). Trimming pared 5 bases from V and 2 bases from J, leaving 10 bases between. The CDR3 sequence is 14 residues long. In DNA, the CDR3 is TGTGCCAGCAGTCTCCCGGGGGCTGGAAACACCATATATTTT. Translation gives CASSLPGAGNTIYF.

Details on this clonotype: One end of the junction is discordant with germline, which a read error may explain. This sequence joins TRBV11-2 and TRBJ2-7, with D unresolved. There are 13 residues in the CDR3. The germline gives CDR1 SGHAT, CDR2 FQNNGV. The chain's CDR3 is CASSILDDPRLSF. The DNA for the CDR3 is TGTGCCAGCAGCATACTGGACGATCCCCGCCTTTCCTTC.

The sample holds many counts of this clonotype. The V gene is TRBV28, the J gene TRBJ1-6, with TRBD1 as a possible D gene (5 bases). This CDR3 contains 17 residues. Trimming shortened V by 3 bases and J by 10 bases, and 22 bases separated the two germline ends. Germline V gene sequence: CDR1 MDHEN, CDR2 SYDVKM. CDR3 amino acids: CASSFWGRDVVSSPLHF. The CDR3, as DNA: TGTGCCAGCAGTTTTTGGGGCAGGGACGTCGTTAGCTCACCCCTCCACTTT.

The gene calls are TRBV4-3 and TRBJ1-3; TRBD1 matches 8 bases. CDR3 size: 16 residues. Germline V lookup: CDR1 LGHNA, CDR2 YSLEER. V lost 5 bases to trimming and J lost 2 bases; unmatched junction nucleotides: 8. Here the CDR3 reads CASSSLRGQTGNTIYF. The CDR3 DNA is TGCGCCAGCAGCTCACTCAGGGGGCAGACTGGAAACACCATATATTTT.

The V call is TRBV6-2 or TRBV6-3, the J call TRBJ1-1; D call uncertain. The CDR3 has 13 amino acids. Germline-derived CDR1 and CDR2 are MNHEY and SVGEGT. Between the trimmed V and J ends, which lost 7 bases and 0 bases, there was a span of 9 bases. This CDR3 is CASMGQLNTEAFF. Here the CDR3 DNA reads TGTGCCAGCATGGGCCAGCTGAACACTGAAGCTTTCTTT.

There are a few counts of this clonotype. V gene TRBV7-9 combines with J gene TRBJ1-1; D uncertain. Per the germline V gene, CDR1 is SEHNR and CDR2 is FQNEAQ (reference sequence). CDR3 length equals 18 residues. V was trimmed by 1 base and J by 1 base, leaving 19 bases between them. CDR3: CASSLDPILSSRNTEAFF. The CDR3 nucleotides are TGTGCCAGCAGCTTAGACCCAATACTAAGCAGTAGGAACACTGAAGCTTTCTTT.

V gene TRBV12-3 or TRBV12-4 combines with J gene TRBJ2-7; D is uncertain. The CDR3 has 13 amino acids. V dropped 0 bases and J dropped 7 bases, with 10 bases sitting between them. The CDR3 spells CASSLAGRLEQYF. CDR3 coding DNA: TGTGCCAGCAGTTTAGCGGGTCGGCTGGAGCAGTACTTC.

The rearrangement uses TRBV4-2 and TRBJ2-7; 9 bases match TRBD2. Germline V gives CDR1 LGHNA, CDR2 YNFKEQ. The CDR3 runs 14 residues. Trimming took 6 bases from V and 4 from J; bases not matched to a gene: 7. The CDR3 nucleotides are TGTGCCAGCAGAAGGCTAGCGGGACCGTACGAGCAGTACTTC. Amino acid sequence: CASRRLAGPYEQYF.

J is TRBJ2-5 and V is TRBV9; 10 bases line up with TRBD1. J was trimmed by 4 bases and V by 3 bases; bases with no gene match: 9. This CDR3 region has 16 residues. Germline lookup yields CDR1 SGDLS and CDR2 YYNGEE. The CDR3 region has the DNA TGTGCCAGCAGCGCCAAACGACAGGGGGCGGGAGAGACCCAGTACTTC. Translated: CASSAKRQGAGETQYF.

The chain joins TRBV20-1 to TRBJ1-5; D perhaps matches TRBD1 (6 bases). V shed 3 bases and J shed 4 bases, with 19 bases lying between them. Germline loops: CDR1 DFQATT, CDR2 SNEGSKA (reference sequence). This CDR3 comprises 16 residues. CDR3 nucleotides: TGCAGTGCTAGCCCTGTCCTCCCGGACAGTAATCAGCCCCAGCATTTT. Translated: CSASPVLPDSNQPQHF.

The chain links TRBV4-2 to TRBJ1-6, with D possibly matching TRBD1 (5 bases). CDR1 and CDR2 (germline): LGHNA, YNFKEQ. The CDR3 sequence is 18 residues long. The V gene lost 1 base and the J gene lost 4 bases, with 17 bases spanning the gap. In nucleotides, the CDR3 is TGTGCCAGCAGCCAAGCAAAAGCCGCAGGGACGTATAATTCACCCCTCCACTTT. It encodes CASSQAKAAGTYNSPLHF.

There are a few counts of this clonotype. The V call is TRBV20-1, the J call TRBJ1-5; D unresolved. The CDR3 contains 14 residues. V lost 0 bases and J 4 bases, leaving 10 bases between the germline ends. Germline V gene sequence: CDR1 DFQATT, CDR2 SNEGSKA (reference sequence). In nucleotides, the CDR3 is TGCAGTGCTAGAGATGGATGGGGAAATCAGCCCCAGCATTTT. This encodes CSARDGWGNQPQHF.

The chain is built from TRBV29-1 and TRBJ1-1, with D unclear. CDR1 and CDR2 from the germline V gene are SQVTM and ANQGSEA. This CDR3 has 13 residues. Trimming removed 4 bases from V and 3 bases from J, with 12 bases in between. The CDR3 DNA follows: TGCAGCGTTGCCGGCAGGCCGTACACTGAAGCTTTCTTT. Amino acid sequence: CSVAGRPYTEAFF.

This clonotype was detected many times. The genes are TRBV6-2 or TRBV6-3 and TRBJ1-1; TRBD1 matches at 11 bases. The germline gives CDR1 MNHEY, CDR2 SVGEGT. This CDR3 is built from 19 residues. The junction had 15 bases not matched to a gene; V was cut back by 6 bases and J by 0 bases. The CDR3 reads CASSPEFRTGGFVNTEAFF. In nucleotides, the CDR3 is TGTGCCAGCAGCCCCGAATTCCGGACAGGGGGCTTCGTGAACACTGAAGCTTTCTTT.

This clonotype has only one observation. CDR3 sequence reads: CASCWGVSYGYTF. The CDR3 DNA reads TGCGCCAGCTGTTGGGGAGTAAGTTATGGCTACACCTTC. This rearrangement joins TRBV10-2 to TRBJ1-2, with D hard to call. The CDR3 is made up of 13 amino acids. Between the trimmed V and J ends, which lost 8 bases and 5 bases, there was a span of 15 bases. Looked up from germline, CDR1 is WSHSY and CDR2 is SAAADI.

V and J are TRBV12-3 or TRBV12-4 and TRBJ1-2; tentatively, D is TRBD1 (6 bases). Trimming stripped 5 bases from V and 4 bases from J, with 14 bases between. The CDR3 length is 14 residues. The CDR3 loop is CASSGGQFPYGYTF. The CDR3 coding sequence is TGTGCCAGCAGTGGAGGACAGTTTCCCTATGGCTACACCTTC.

The table lists this clonotype with a few counts. CDR3 residues: CSASGGGEGYGYTF. CDR3 in DNA: TGCAGTGCCTCCGGAGGGGGAGAGGGCTATGGCTACACCTTC. J is TRBJ1-2 and V is TRBV20-1; D may be TRBD1 (6 bases). Germline V lookup: CDR1 DFQATT, CDR2 SNEGSKA (reference sequence). Trimming left V 6 bases short and J 4 bases short, with 18 bases between. The CDR3 consists of 14 residues.

The J gene is TRBJ1-5, the V gene TRBV12-3 or TRBV12-4; TRBD1 matches 7 bases. CDR3 length: 13 residues. J was trimmed by 7 bases and V by 5 bases; bases with no gene match: 5. The CDR3 sequence: CASSRQGMQPQHF. DNA of the CDR3: TGTGCCAGCAGTAGACAGGGAATGCAGCCCCAGCATTTT.

The rearrangement links TRBV20-1 to TRBJ1-5; 9 bases map to TRBD1. Germline V CDR1 and CDR2: DFQATT, SNEGSKA (reference sequence). J lost 5 bases, V lost 1 base, and 0 bases had no gene match. The CDR3 runs 13 residues. The CDR3 loop is CSARGTGDQPQHF. The CDR3 nucleotides are TGCAGTGCTAGAGGGACAGGGGATCAGCCCCAGCATTTT.